Reported below is one T cell receptor (beta chain). TCRdb fed the RT-PCR reads into MiXCR, producing one record per CDR3 protein. This sample has about 40,000 distinct CDR3 sequences, with roughly 30% found just once. This record belongs to a study of patients and donors after allogeneic stem cell transplantation. The CDR3 is 14 amino acids. Trimming took 3 bases from V and 7 from J, leaving 10 bases between them. CDR1 and CDR2 (germline): KGHSH, LQKENI. The material sequenced was blood, either unsorted or a sorted T cell fraction (not recorded which). This receptor was identified in a human donor who was either an allogeneic HSCT recipient or a stem cell or donor lymphocyte infusion donor (not recorded which). It is not recorded whose cells these are; they may come from a transplant donor. This sequence joins TRBV18 and TRBJ1-6; TRBD1 might be the D (5 bases). CDR3 loop: CASSPGLINSPLHF. CDR3 nucleotide sequence: TGTGCCAGCTCACCGGGACTGATAAATTCACCCCTCCACTTT.